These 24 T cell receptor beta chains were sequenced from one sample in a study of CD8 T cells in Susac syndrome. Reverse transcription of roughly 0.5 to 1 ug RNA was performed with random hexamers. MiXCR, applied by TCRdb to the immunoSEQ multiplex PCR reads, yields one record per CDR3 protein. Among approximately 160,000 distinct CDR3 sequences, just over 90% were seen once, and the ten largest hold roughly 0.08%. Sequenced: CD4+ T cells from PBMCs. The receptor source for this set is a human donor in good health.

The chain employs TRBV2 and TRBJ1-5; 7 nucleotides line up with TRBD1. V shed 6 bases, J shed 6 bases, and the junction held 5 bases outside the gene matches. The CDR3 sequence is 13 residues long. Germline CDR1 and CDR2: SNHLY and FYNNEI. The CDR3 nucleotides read TGTGCCAGCAGCCCAACAGGGGTTCAGCCCCAGCATTTT. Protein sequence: CASSPTGVQPQHF.

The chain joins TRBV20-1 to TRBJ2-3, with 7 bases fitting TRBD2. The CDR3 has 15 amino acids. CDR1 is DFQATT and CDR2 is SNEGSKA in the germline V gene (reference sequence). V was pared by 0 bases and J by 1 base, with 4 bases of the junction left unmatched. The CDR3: CSAREASGGTDTQYF. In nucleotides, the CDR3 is TGCAGTGCTAGAGAGGCGAGCGGGGGCACAGATACGCAGTATTTT.

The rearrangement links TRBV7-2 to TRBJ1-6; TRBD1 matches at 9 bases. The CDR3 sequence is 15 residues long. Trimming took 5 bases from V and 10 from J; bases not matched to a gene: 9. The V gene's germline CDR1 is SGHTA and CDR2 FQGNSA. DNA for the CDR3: TGTGCCAGCAGCCTATACAGGGGGCGCGACTCACCCCTCCACTTT. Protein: CASSLYRGRDSPLHF. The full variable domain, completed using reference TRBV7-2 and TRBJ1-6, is GAGVSQSPSNKVTEKGKDVELRCDPISGHTALYWYRQSLGQGLEFLIYFQGNSAPDKSGLPSDRFSAERTGGSVSTLTIQRTQQEDSAVYLCASSLYRGRDSPLHFGNGTRLTVT.

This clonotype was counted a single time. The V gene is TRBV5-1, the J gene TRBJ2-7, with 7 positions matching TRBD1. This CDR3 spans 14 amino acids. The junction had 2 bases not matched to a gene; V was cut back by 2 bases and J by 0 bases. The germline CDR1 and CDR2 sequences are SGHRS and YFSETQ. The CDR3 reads CASSFGQDSYEQYF. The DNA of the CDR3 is TGCGCCAGCAGCTTCGGACAGGACTCCTACGAGCAGTACTTC.

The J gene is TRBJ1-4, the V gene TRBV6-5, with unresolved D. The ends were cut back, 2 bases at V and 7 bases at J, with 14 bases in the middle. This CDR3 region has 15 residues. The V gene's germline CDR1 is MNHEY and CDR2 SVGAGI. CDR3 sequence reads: CASSYLRSSGEKLFF. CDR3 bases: TGTGCCAGCAGTTACCTCAGGAGCAGTGGTGAAAAACTGTTTTTT.

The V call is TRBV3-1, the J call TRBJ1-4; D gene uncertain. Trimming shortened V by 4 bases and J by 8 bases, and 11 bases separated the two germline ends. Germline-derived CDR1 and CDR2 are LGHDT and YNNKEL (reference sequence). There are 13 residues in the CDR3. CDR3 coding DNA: TGTGCCAGCAGCCCGACAAGAGGGGAAAAACTGTTTTTT. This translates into CASSPTRGEKLFF.

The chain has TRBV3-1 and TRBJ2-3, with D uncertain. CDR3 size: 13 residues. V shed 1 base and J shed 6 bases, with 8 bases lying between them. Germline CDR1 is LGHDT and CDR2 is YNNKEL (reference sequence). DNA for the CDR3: TGTGCCAGCAGCCAAGGCCCCGGCGATACGCAGTATTTT. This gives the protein CASSQGPGDTQYF.

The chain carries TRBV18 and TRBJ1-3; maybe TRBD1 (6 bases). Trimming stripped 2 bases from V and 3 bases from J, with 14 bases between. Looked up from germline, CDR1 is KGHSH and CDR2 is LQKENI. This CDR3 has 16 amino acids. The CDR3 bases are TGTGCCAGCTCACCAGGTCGGGGGCAACTTGGAAACACCATATATTTT. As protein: CASSPGRGQLGNTIYF.

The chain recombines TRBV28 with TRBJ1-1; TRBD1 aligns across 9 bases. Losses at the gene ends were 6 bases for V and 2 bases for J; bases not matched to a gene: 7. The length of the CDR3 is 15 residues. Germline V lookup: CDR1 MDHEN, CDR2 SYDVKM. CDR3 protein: CASSPPGQGNTEAFF. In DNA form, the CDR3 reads TGTGCCAGCAGCCCCCCGGGACAGGGAAACACTGAAGCTTTCTTT.

In DNA form, the CDR3 reads TGTGCCAGCAGCATGACAGGGCTTTTCGAGCAGTACTTC. Translating gives CASSMTGLFEQYF. The V call is TRBV7-9, the J call TRBJ2-7; 7 nucleotides agree with TRBD1. Trimming took 5 bases from V and 6 from J; bases not matched to a gene: 7. Per the germline V gene, CDR1 is SEHNR and CDR2 is FQNEAQ (reference sequence). This CDR3 has 13 amino acids.

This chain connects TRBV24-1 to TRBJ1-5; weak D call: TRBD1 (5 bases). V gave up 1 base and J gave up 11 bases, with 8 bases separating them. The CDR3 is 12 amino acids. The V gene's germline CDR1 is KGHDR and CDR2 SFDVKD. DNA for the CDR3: TGTGCCACCAGTGATTTAGGAGGGGCCCAGCATTTT. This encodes CATSDLGGAQHF.

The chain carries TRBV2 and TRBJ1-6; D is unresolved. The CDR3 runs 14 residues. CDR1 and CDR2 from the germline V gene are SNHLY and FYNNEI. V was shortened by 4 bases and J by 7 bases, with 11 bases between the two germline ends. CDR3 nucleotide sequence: TGTGCCAGCAGTGTTGGGCTTGCGAATTCACCCCTCCACTTT. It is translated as CASSVGLANSPLHF. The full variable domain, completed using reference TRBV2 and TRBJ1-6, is EPEVTQTPSHQVTQMGQEVILRCVPISNHLYFYWYRQILGQKVEFLVSFYNNEISEKSEIFDDQFSVERPDGSNFTLKIRSTKLEDSAMYFCASSVGLANSPLHFGNGTRLTVT.

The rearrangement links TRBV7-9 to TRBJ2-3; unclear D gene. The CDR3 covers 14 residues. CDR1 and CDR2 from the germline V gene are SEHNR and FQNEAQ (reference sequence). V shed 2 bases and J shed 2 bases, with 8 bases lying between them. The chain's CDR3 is CASSLLGLTDTQYF. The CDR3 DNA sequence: TGTGCCAGCAGCTTATTAGGCCTCACAGATACGCAGTATTTT.

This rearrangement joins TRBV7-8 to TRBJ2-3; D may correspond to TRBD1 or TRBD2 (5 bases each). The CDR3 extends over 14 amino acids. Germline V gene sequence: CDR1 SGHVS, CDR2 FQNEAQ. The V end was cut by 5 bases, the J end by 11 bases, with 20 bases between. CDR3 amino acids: CASSPGTGGKGQYF. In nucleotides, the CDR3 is TGTGCCAGCAGCCCGGGGACGGGTGGTAAGGGGCAGTATTTT.

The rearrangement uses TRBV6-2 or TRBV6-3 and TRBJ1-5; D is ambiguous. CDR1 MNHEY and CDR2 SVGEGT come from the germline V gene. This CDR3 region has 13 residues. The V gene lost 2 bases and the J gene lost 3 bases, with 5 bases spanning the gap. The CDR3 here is CASSYGVNQPQHF. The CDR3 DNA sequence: TGTGCCAGCAGTTACGGGGTCAATCAGCCCCAGCATTTT.

As DNA, the CDR3 is TGTGCCTGGAGTCCACTAGATAAGACCATTAAGTATTTT. Residues: CAWSPLDKTIKYF. The chain carries TRBV30 and TRBJ2-3; TRBD2 is a possible D gene (5 bases). Trimming pared 2 bases from V and 13 bases from J, leaving 19 bases between. Germline loops: CDR1 GTSNPN, CDR2 SVGIG (reference sequence). The CDR3 sequence is 13 residues long.

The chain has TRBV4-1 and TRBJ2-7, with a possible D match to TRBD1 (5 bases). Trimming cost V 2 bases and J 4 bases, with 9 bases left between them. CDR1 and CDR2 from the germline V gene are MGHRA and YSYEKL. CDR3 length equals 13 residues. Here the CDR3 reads CASSQLGHYEQYF. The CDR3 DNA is TGCGCCAGCAGCCAACTCGGACATTACGAGCAGTACTTC.

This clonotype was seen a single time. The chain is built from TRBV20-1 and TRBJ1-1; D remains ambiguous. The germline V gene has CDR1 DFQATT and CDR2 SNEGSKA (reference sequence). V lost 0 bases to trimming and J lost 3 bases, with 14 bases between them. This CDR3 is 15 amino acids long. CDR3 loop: CSARDPRGSDTEAFF. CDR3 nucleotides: TGCAGTGCTAGAGATCCTCGAGGGTCGGACACTGAAGCTTTCTTT.

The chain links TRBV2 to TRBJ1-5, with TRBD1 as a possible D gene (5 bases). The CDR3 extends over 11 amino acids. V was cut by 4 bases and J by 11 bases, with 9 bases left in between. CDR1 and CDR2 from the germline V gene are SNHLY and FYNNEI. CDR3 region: CASSVKGTQHF. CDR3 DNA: TGTGCCAGCAGTGTGAAGGGGACCCAGCATTTT.

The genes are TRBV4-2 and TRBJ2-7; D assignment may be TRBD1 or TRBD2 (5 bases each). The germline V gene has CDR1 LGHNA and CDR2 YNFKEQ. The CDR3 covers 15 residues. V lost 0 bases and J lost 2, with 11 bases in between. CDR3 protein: CASSQDQGTAYEQYF. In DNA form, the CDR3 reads TGTGCCAGCAGCCAAGATCAAGGGACCGCCTACGAGCAGTACTTC.

The CDR3 is CASTNGGAYEQYF. For the CDR3, the DNA is TGTGCCAGCACCAACGGAGGGGCCTACGAGCAGTACTTC. The V and J genes are TRBV28 and TRBJ2-7; weak D call: TRBD2 (6 bases). Looked up from germline, CDR1 is MDHEN and CDR2 is SYDVKM. The CDR3 is made up of 13 amino acids. Trimming pared 7 bases from V and 2 bases from J, leaving 12 bases between.

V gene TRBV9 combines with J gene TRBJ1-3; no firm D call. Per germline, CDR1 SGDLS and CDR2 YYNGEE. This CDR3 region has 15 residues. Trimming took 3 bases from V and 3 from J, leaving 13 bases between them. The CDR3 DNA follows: TGTGCCAGCAGCGCGGAAGGGTCATTTGGAAACACCATATATTTT. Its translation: CASSAEGSFGNTIYF.

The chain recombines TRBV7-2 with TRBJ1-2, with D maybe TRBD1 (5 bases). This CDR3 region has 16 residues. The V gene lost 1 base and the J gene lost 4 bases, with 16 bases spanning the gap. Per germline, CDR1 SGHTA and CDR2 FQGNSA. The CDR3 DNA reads TGTGCCAGCAGCTTAGAGACAGACCGAGGGCGCTATGGCTACACCTTC. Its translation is CASSLETDRGRYGYTF. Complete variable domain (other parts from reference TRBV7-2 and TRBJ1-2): GAGVSQSPSNKVTEKGKDVELRCDPISGHTALYWYRQSLGQGLEFLIYFQGNSAPDKSGLPSDRFSAERTGGSVSTLTIQRTQQEDSAVYLCASSLETDRGRYGYTFGSGTRLTVV.

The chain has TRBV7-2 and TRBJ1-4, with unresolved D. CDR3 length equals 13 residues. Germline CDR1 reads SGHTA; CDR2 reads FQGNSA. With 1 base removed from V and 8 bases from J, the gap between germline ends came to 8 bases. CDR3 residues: CASSLGVGEKLFF. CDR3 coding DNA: TGTGCCAGCAGCTTAGGGGTAGGGGAAAAACTGTTTTTT.